Listed below are T cell receptor beta chains from one sample, sequenced in a study of CD8+ T cells in alopecia areata. The repertoire was sequenced with immunoSEQ multiplex PCR; TCRdb's copy has only in-frame clones and lacks some. The sample comprises 200,000 or so clones, roughly 60% of which are singletons, and 5.5% rests with the top ten. The sample in question was CD4+ T cells sorted from blood, obtained at week 24, from a patient treated with tofacitinib. These receptor sequences come from a human donor with alopecia areata. Each CDR3 is given without its conserved first and last residue. Not every row has a clone size; where given, it reads once, few, many or a size class.

CDR3aa,j_gene,v_gene,abundance
ATTPLQLTGELF,TRBJ2-2,TRBV15,-
ASSQRVNNEQF,TRBJ2-1,TRBV11-3,once
ASSPLSGTGSRELF,TRBJ2-2,TRBV5-1,-
ASSRRDSRPRETQY,TRBJ2-5,TRBV18,-
SVERGSSYNEQF,TRBJ2-1,TRBV29-1,few
ATTNNEKLF,TRBJ1-4,TRBV10-3,-
ASTGTFGTQY,TRBJ2-5,TRBV28,-
SDGSPYGYT,TRBJ1-2,TRBV20-1,few
ASSDYQGGGYT,TRBJ1-2,TRBV6-4,-
SALKSTNTGELF,TRBJ2-2,TRBV29-1,-
SASVQNGYT,TRBJ1-2,TRBV20-1,-
ASSEYDTGSGSYEQY,TRBJ2-7,TRBV25-1,few
ASSSSLAGGPETQY,TRBJ2-5,TRBV19,-
ASSYNSGRARSEQY,TRBJ2-7,TRBV5-6,few
ASKQGATGANVLT,TRBJ2-6,TRBV7-9,-
ASSSTTQTGGRYEQY,TRBJ2-7,TRBV13,-
ASARSLNGGNEQF,TRBJ2-1,TRBV6-5,few
ASSHVGEETQY,TRBJ2-5,TRBV4-1,-
ASSLMITDTQY,TRBJ2-3,TRBV5-6,few
ASSSSFGAVGSSPLH,TRBJ1-6,TRBV5-1,-
ASSALGTSGRETQY,TRBJ2-5,TRBV9,-
SVVAGGQETQY,TRBJ2-5,TRBV29-1,-
SVEDRGTGRNT,TRBJ1-2,TRBV29-1,few
ASSPVGQVGEKLF,TRBJ1-4,TRBV18,few
ASSYHGELF,TRBJ2-2,TRBV6-6,-
ASSFLQTGLGYT,TRBJ1-2,TRBV7-2,-
ATTGTDNQPQH,TRBJ1-5,TRBV6-6,-
AWSKTLNTEAF,TRBJ1-1,TRBV30,-
ASSVRSYNEQF,TRBJ2-1,TRBV2,few
ASSWAMGNQPQH,TRBJ1-5,TRBV28,-
ASTPSGAGGYT,TRBJ1-2,TRBV25-1,once
ACNKGGVYNEQF,TRBJ2-1,TRBV6-1,-
SVDVGGYNEQF,TRBJ2-1,TRBV29-1,-
ASSLVASGGTDTQY,TRBJ2-3,TRBV5-1,-
SVGGEGTYEQY,TRBJ2-7,TRBV29-1,few
ASRTAGGEKQY,TRBJ2-3,TRBV2,few